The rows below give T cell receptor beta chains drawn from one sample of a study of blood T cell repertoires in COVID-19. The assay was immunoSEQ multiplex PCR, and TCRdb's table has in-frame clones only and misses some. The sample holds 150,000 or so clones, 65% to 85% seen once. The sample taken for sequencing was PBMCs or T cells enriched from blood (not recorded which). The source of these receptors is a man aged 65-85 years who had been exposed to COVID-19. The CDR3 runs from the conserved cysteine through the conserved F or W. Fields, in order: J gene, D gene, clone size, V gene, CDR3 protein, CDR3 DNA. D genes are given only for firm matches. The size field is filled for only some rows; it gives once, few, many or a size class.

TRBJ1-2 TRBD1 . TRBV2 CASSALQGAGGYTF TGTGCCAGCAGCGCCTTACAGGGGGCGGGTGGCTACACCTTC
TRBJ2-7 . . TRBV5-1 CASSLDPVSYEQYF TGCGCCAGCAGCTTGGATCCGGTCTCCTACGAGCAGTACTTC
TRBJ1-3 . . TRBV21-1 CASSHANNRAGNTIYF TGTGCCAGCAGCCACGCAAACAACAGAGCTGGAAACACCATATATTTT
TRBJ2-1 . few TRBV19 CASSIGQSSYNEQFF TGTGCCAGTAGTATTGGACAAAGCTCCTACAATGAGCAGTTCTTC
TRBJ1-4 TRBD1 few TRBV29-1 CSAATGGGGEKLFF TGCAGCGCCGCAACAGGGGGCGGGGGTGAAAAACTGTTTTTT
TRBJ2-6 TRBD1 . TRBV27 CASGQGASGANVLTF TGTGCCAGCGGGCAGGGGGCCTCTGGGGCCAACGTCCTGACTTTC
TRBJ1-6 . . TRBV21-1 CASSKVGACYNSPLHF TGTGCCAGCAGCAAAGTGGGGGCCTGCTATAATTCACCCCTCCACTTT
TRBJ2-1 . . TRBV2 CASSLDRPASNEQFF TGTGCCAGCAGCCTAGACAGACCGGCGAGCAATGAGCAGTTCTTC
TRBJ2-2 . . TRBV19 CASSSHTGELFF TGTGCCAGTAGTTCTCACACCGGGGAGCTGTTTTTT
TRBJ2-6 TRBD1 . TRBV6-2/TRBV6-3 CASSRTGGFGANVLTF TGTGCCAGCAGTCGGACAGGGGGCTTTGGGGCCAACGTCCTGACTTTC
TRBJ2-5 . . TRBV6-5 CASSRRGGAETQYF TGTGCCAGCAGCCGCCGAGGGGGGGCGGAGACCCAGTACTTC
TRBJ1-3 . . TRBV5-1 CASSYRVGVGNTIYF TGCGCCAGCAGCTATCGGGTCGGGGTTGGAAACACCATATATTTT
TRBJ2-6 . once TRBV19 CASSIGGIPLGANVLTF TGTGCCAGTAGTATAGGAGGTATTCCGTTAGGGGCCAACGTCCTGACTTTC
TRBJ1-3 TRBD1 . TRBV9 CASSPRQGSGNTIYF TGTGCCAGCAGCCCCCGACAGGGTTCAGGAAACACCATATATTTT
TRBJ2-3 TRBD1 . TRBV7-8 CASSLVGGQAPDTGTQYF TGTGCCAGCAGCTTAGTGGGCGGACAGGCCCCAGATACCGGTACGCAGTATTTT